Each of the 18 T cell receptor beta chains below was sequenced from the same sample in a study of OX40 agonist ivuxolimab in advanced cancers. The repertoire was sequenced with immunoSEQ multiplex PCR; TCRdb's copy has only in-frame clones and lacks some. The profile shows about 62,000 clones, approximately 90% of them singletons. The sample consisted of CD4+ or CD8+ T cells sorted from blood, taken in a trial of the OX40 agonist ivuxolimab. The receptors here all came from an adult with an advanced solid tumor such as melanoma, head and neck, liver or kidney cancer.

This clone was counted a single time. V is TRBV6-5 and J is TRBJ1-2; tentative D call: TRBD1 (5 bases). Looked up from germline, CDR1 is MNHEY and CDR2 is SVGAGI. CDR3 length: 13 residues. Trimming removed 6 bases at V and 4 bases at J, with 12 bases between. For the CDR3, the DNA is TGTGCCAGCAGCCCCTCAGGGATCTATGGCTACACCTTC. Translating it yields CASSPSGIYGYTF.

This clone came up a few times. The chain joins TRBV4-3 to TRBJ1-5; no reliable D call. Germline CDR1 is LGHNA and CDR2 is YSLEER. V lost 0 bases, J lost 3 bases, and 9 bases lay in between. CDR3 length equals 15 residues. For the CDR3, the DNA is TGCGCCAGCAGCCAAGATAGGGCTTCCAATCAGCCCCAGCATTTT. It yields the protein CASSQDRASNQPQHF.

This clone showed up just once. The chain recombines TRBV19 with TRBJ2-1, with D possibly matching TRBD1 (6 bases). With 5 bases removed from V and 10 bases from J, the gap between germline ends came to 9 bases. CDR3 length: 11 amino acids. The V gene's germline CDR1 is LNHDA and CDR2 SQIVND (reference sequence). The CDR3 loop reads CASSVGAEQFF. The CDR3 nucleotides are TGTGCCAGTAGTGTGGGGGCGGAGCAGTTCTTC.

The gene calls are TRBV27 and TRBJ2-7, with D tentatively TRBD1 or TRBD2 (5 bases each). The germline V gene encodes CDR1 MNHEY and CDR2 SMNVEV (reference sequence). V gave up 5 bases and J gave up 1 base, with 9 bases separating them. CDR3 length equals 13 residues. The CDR3 nucleotides are TGTGCCAGCAGTACGGGACCTTCCTACGAGCAGTACTTC. Its translation is CASSTGPSYEQYF.

This chain joins TRBV7-8 and TRBJ2-7; tentatively, D is TRBD2 (7 bases). Germline-derived CDR1 and CDR2 are SGHVS and FQNEAQ. The CDR3 contains 17 residues. The V and J ends lost 1 base and 6 bases respectively, with 22 bases between them. CDR3 sequence (DNA): TGTGCCAGCAGCTTAGGGGGCGCGGGGGCATATCTGGGCGAGCAGTACTTC. Encoded protein: CASSLGGAGAYLGEQYF.

V is TRBV27 and J is TRBJ2-1; 10 bases align to TRBD2. The CDR3 sequence is 15 residues long. V lost 5 bases to trimming and J lost 6 bases; unmatched junction nucleotides: 7. Per germline, CDR1 MNHEY and CDR2 SMNVEV (reference sequence). CDR3: CASSPVAGGLNEQFF. The CDR3 DNA follows: TGTGCCAGCAGTCCCGTAGCGGGAGGTCTCAATGAGCAGTTCTTC.

This chain joins TRBV6-5 and TRBJ2-1; D gene uncertain. The CDR3 totals 12 residues. Between the trimmed V and J ends, which lost 6 bases and 4 bases, there was a span of 7 bases. Germline V CDR1 and CDR2: MNHEY, SVGAGI. CDR3 nucleotide sequence: TGTGCCAGCAGCCCGGGTTACAATGAGCAGTTCTTC. Translating gives CASSPGYNEQFF.

The chain couples TRBV14 to TRBJ2-5; 10 bases line up with TRBD2. The CDR3 consists of 14 residues. From germline, CDR1 is SGHDN and CDR2 FVKESK. J was trimmed by 5 bases and V by 2 bases; bases with no gene match: 2. Here the CDR3 DNA reads TGTGCCAGCAGCCAAACTAGCGGGACGGAGACCCAGTACTTC. This codes for CASSQTSGTETQYF.

This rearrangement joins TRBV5-1 to TRBJ1-2; D call uncertain. Germline CDR1 and CDR2: SGHRS and YFSETQ. The CDR3 totals 16 residues. V shed 0 bases and J shed 8 bases, with 20 bases lying between them. CDR3 DNA: TGCGCCAGCAGCTTGGCCGGTGGGGTAAGGCCAGGAGGCTACACCTTC. The encoded protein is CASSLAGGVRPGGYTF.

The chain uses TRBV28 and TRBJ2-3, with 10 bases identical to TRBD2. J was trimmed by 0 bases and V by 6 bases; bases with no gene match: 6. Germline V lookup: CDR1 MDHEN, CDR2 SYDVKM. CDR3 length: 16 amino acids. In DNA form, the CDR3 reads TGTGCCAGCAGACCGGGACTAGCGCCTAGCACAGATACGCAGTATTTT. Its protein product is CASRPGLAPSTDTQYF.

This rearrangement joins TRBV4-1 to TRBJ2-7, with 12 bases identical to TRBD2. V lost 1 base, J lost 3 bases, and 4 bases stayed unmatched. The CDR3 loop spans 16 amino acids. CDR1 and CDR2 (germline): MGHRA, YSYEKL. This chain's CDR3 is CASSQGGLAGIYEQYF. In DNA, the CDR3 is TGCGCCAGCAGCCAAGGGGGACTAGCGGGCATCTACGAGCAGTACTTC.

CDR3: CATSRDSGVSYNEQFF. CDR3 in DNA: TGTGCCACCAGCAGAGATTCAGGGGTCTCCTACAATGAGCAGTTCTTC. The chain links TRBV15 to TRBJ2-1; D might be TRBD1 (6 bases). The V end was cut by 0 bases, the J end by 0 bases, with 9 bases between. The CDR3 runs 16 residues. CDR1 and CDR2 from the germline V gene are LNHNV and YYDKDF (reference sequence).

The rearrangement uses TRBV27 and TRBJ1-2, with 9 positions matching TRBD1. V lost 5 bases and J lost 3; bases outside the gene matches: 7. CDR1 and CDR2 (germline): MNHEY, SMNVEV (reference sequence). CDR3 length: 15 residues. The CDR3 protein is CASSPGTGSYYGYTF. The CDR3 coding sequence is TGTGCCAGCAGTCCAGGGACAGGGAGTTACTATGGCTACACCTTC.

This chain connects TRBV27 to TRBJ2-5, with 7 bases matching TRBD2. The ends lost 1 base at V and 5 bases at J; junction bases unmatched: 7. The CDR3 is made up of 15 amino acids. Germline loops: CDR1 MNHEY, CDR2 SMNVEV (reference sequence). The CDR3 region is CASSLFPSGLETQYF. CDR3 nucleotides: TGTGCCAGCAGTTTATTTCCTAGCGGTCTTGAGACCCAGTACTTC.

The chain recombines TRBV20-1 with TRBJ1-4; D gene unclear. V lost 0 bases to trimming and J lost 12 bases, with 8 bases between them. The CDR3 has 11 residues. CDR1 is DFQATT, CDR2 SNEGSKA, per germline (reference sequence). CDR3 amino acids: CSARDFDELFF. The CDR3 DNA follows: TGCAGTGCTAGAGATTTTGATGAACTGTTTTTT.

This chain uses TRBV13 with TRBJ2-1; 14 positions match TRBD2. The CDR3 has 18 residues. V lost 1 base and J lost 10; bases outside the gene matches: 12. Per germline, CDR1 PRHDT and CDR2 FYEKMQ (reference sequence). CDR3 nucleotide sequence: TGTGCCAGCAGCTTAGATTTTTCGGGACTAGCGGGAGATCGGGAGCAGTTCTTC. It yields the protein CASSLDFSGLAGDREQFF.

The rearrangement links TRBV10-2 to TRBJ2-7; possibly TRBD2 for D (6 bases). V shed 7 bases and J shed 4 bases, with 17 bases lying between them. The CDR3 length is 14 residues. CDR1 and CDR2 from the germline V gene are WSHSY and SAAADI. Here the CDR3 reads CASNLGGGGYEQYF. CDR3 DNA sequence: TGCGCCAGCAATCTCGGGGGTGGAGGGTACGAGCAGTACTTC.

Concerning this clone: The same CDR3 also results from other DNA sequences found in this sample. The chain couples TRBV5-6 to TRBJ2-7; maybe TRBD2 (6 bases). Per the germline V gene, CDR1 is SGHDT and CDR2 is YYEEEE. There are 13 residues in the CDR3. Between the trimmed V and J ends, which lost 3 bases and 4 bases, there was a span of 11 bases. The CDR3 DNA reads TGTGCCAGCAGCTGGGGGACTTCTTACGAGCAGTACTTC. Translation gives CASSWGTSYEQYF.